Listed below are T cell receptor beta chains from one sample, sequenced in a study of spatial heterogeneity in lung cancer. MiXCR, run by TCRdb on the 5' RACE reads, gives a single entry per CDR3 protein. The sample includes approximately 70,000 distinct CDR3 sequences, over 7% of them seen just once. The sample was PBMCs, taken at follow-up. All receptors derive from a female donor with early-stage non-small cell lung cancer. Each CDR3 is given without its conserved first and last residue.

TRBV6-2/TRBV6-3	TRBJ2-6	ASSYFLRRSGANVLT
TRBV19	TRBJ1-5	ASSPSRRGRGWNQPQH
TRBV28	TRBJ2-4	ASTPYGQGGENIQY
TRBV6-5	TRBJ1-4	ASSYSAGVNEKLF
TRBV5-4	TRBJ2-1	ASSLGSGWSYNEQF
TRBV9	TRBJ1-2	ASSVGPLSYSEGYT
TRBV7-2	TRBJ2-2	ASSGSGSNTGELF
TRBV20-1	TRBJ1-3	SAKKSSGNTIY
TRBV12-3/TRBV12-4	TRBJ1-1	ASSPYPFRLGTGDGNTEAF
TRBV2	TRBJ2-7	ASSDRTIYEQY
TRBV12-3/TRBV12-4	TRBJ1-5	ASSVWGQPQH
TRBV11-2	TRBJ2-5	ASSLGASGSSETQY
TRBV24-1	TRBJ2-1	ATSDTGDEQF
TRBV10-2	TRBJ2-2	ATTWGVNTGELF
TRBV12-5	TRBJ2-1	ASKRRASVGTSGSISYNEQF
TRBV11-2	TRBJ2-5	ASSIGPQETQY
TRBV7-9	TRBJ2-1	ASSWASLQDEQF
TRBV10-3	TRBJ2-7	AISGGKLTYEQY
TRBV5-1	TRBJ1-2	ASSSATGGDGYT
TRBV4-2	TRBJ2-1	ASSLGLAGTVYEQF
TRBV7-9	TRBJ1-3	ASSLGSGNTIY
TRBV12-3/TRBV12-4	TRBJ1-1	ASSLAGPEAF
TRBV7-3	TRBJ2-7	ASSADRGDEQY
TRBV2	TRBJ2-3	ASSGRQLGTDTQY
TRBV27	TRBJ1-1	ASSFSGTALTEAF
TRBV5-1	TRBJ2-7	ASSLEESPYEQY
TRBV5-1	TRBJ2-7	ASRRDRSNSYEQY
TRBV11-2	TRBJ2-7	ASSSRDSYEQY
TRBV4-1	TRBJ2-1	ASSQGTPGTSGRAPEQF
TRBV6-5	TRBJ2-3	ASSPGPPGQTQY
TRBV7-9	TRBJ2-1	ASSLSSGEQF
TRBV20-1	TRBJ2-7	SASVSLEGQY
TRBV21-1	TRBJ2-6	ASRRGLGAGANVLT
TRBV7-6	TRBJ2-7	ASSLADGRARGEQY
TRBV3-1	TRBJ2-7	ASSQDHASGRSYEQY
TRBV5-1	TRBJ2-5	ASSLEGETQY
TRBV2	TRBJ2-2	ASRDRGRTGELF
TRBV24-1	TRBJ2-1	ATSDFGARQF
TRBV5-1	TRBJ2-1	ASSLAISGTGNEQF
TRBV20-1	TRBJ2-7	SAGQGISYEQY
TRBV7-9	TRBJ2-5	ASSFETSGRFAQY
TRBV28	TRBJ2-3	ASSNTANTDTQY
TRBV7-3	TRBJ1-2	ASSPGAGLNYGYT
TRBV7-8	TRBJ2-7	ASSLELAGVYEQY
TRBV7-9	TRBJ2-7	ASSFSEVGEQY
TRBV20-1	TRBJ1-4	SARLATNEKLF
TRBV5-1	TRBJ1-4	ASSVQGAANEKLF
TRBV9	TRBJ2-2	ASSSRTGGTGELF
TRBV19	TRBJ1-5	ASKGGGNQPQH
TRBV7-8	TRBJ2-2	ASSFHPSDTGELF
TRBV5-4	TRBJ2-5	ASRGQNQETQY
TRBV12-3/TRBV12-4	TRBJ1-4	ASSPTDSKAHEKLF
TRBV28	TRBJ2-2	ASRWGLNTGELF
TRBV7-9	TRBJ1-1	ASSPPGTGMDTEAF
TRBV5-1	TRBJ1-1	ASSPEAALNTEAF
TRBV5-1	TRBJ2-1	ASSAAGTSADEQF
TRBV20-1	TRBJ2-7	SARAGDEQY
TRBV5-1	TRBJ2-2	ASSSQGLITGELF
TRBV19	TRBJ1-5	ASSMGYNQPQH